The 18 T cell receptor beta chains below come from one sample, sequenced in a study of blood T cell repertoires in COVID-19. Produced via immunoSEQ multiplex PCR; TCRdb's table is partial and in-frame only. The sample yields about 230,000 clones, approximately 80% seen once. Material: peripheral blood. The receptors come from a man aged 40-50 years who had recovered from COVID-19.

The genes are TRBV3-1 (or the pseudogene TRBV3-2) and TRBJ2-7; no clear D. Trimming stripped 0 bases from V and 0 bases from J, with 15 bases between. CDR1 LGHDT and CDR2 YNNKEL come from the germline V gene (reference sequence). This CDR3 region has 17 residues. CDR3 amino acids: CASSQDVSPETSYEQYF. CDR3 DNA sequence: TGTGCCAGCAGCCAAGATGTGTCCCCAGAAACCTCCTACGAGCAGTACTTC.

The chain links TRBV7-9 to TRBJ1-1, with D unresolved. V was cut by 6 bases and J by 2 bases, with 10 bases left in between. Germline V gene sequence: CDR1 SEHNR, CDR2 FQNEAQ (reference sequence). The CDR3 contains 13 residues. The CDR3 DNA reads TGTGCCAGCAGTATCTCAGGAAACACTGAAGCTTTCTTT. It translates to CASSISGNTEAFF.

The chain links TRBV19 to TRBJ2-7, with a weak D call TRBD1 (6 bases). This CDR3 spans 14 amino acids. V was pared by 6 bases and J by 0 bases, with 12 bases between. Germline V gene sequence: CDR1 LNHDA, CDR2 SQIVND (reference sequence). CDR3 in DNA: TGTGCCAGTAGCCGGACAGTTGGCTCCTACGAGCAGTACTTC. It translates to CASSRTVGSYEQYF.

The chain employs TRBV5-1 and TRBJ2-3; 11 bases line up with TRBD2. This CDR3 has 17 residues. Germline-derived CDR1 and CDR2 are SGHRS and YFSETQ. The junction had 8 bases not matched to a gene; V was cut back by 0 bases and J by 5 bases. DNA of the CDR3: TGCGCCAGCAGCTTGGTGACTAGCGGGGAGGGTGGAGATACGCAGTATTTT. It encodes CASSLVTSGEGGDTQYF.

This chain links TRBV6-5 with TRBJ2-7; tentative D call: TRBD2 (5 bases). Germline assignment: CDR1 MNHEY and CDR2 SVGAGI. The germline V and J ends were trimmed by 5 bases and 0 bases, with 11 bases remaining between them. This CDR3 comprises 14 residues. DNA of the CDR3: TGTGCCAGCAGTCAAACCGGGGACTCCTACGAGCAGTACTTC. Its protein product is CASSQTGDSYEQYF.

V usage is TRBV6-5 and J usage is TRBJ2-7; 8 bases map to TRBD1. Per the germline V gene, CDR1 is MNHEY and CDR2 is SVGAGI. The J segment lost 2 bases and the V segment lost 2 bases, leaving 5 bases of the junction unmatched. The CDR3 covers 15 residues. The CDR3 bases are TGTGCCAGCAGTTACGGTCAGGGGGCGGCCTACGAGCAGTACTTC. Translating it yields CASSYGQGAAYEQYF.

CDR3 sequence reads: CASSQVVSSNTGELFF. CDR3 nucleotides: TGTGCCAGCAGCCAAGTCGTATCTAGCAACACCGGGGAGCTGTTTTTT. The chain couples TRBV3-1 (or the pseudogene TRBV3-2) to TRBJ2-2, with a possible D match to TRBD2 (5 bases). In germline, CDR1 is LGHDT, CDR2 YNNKEL (reference sequence). V was shortened by 1 base and J by 2 bases, with 11 bases between the two germline ends. The CDR3 consists of 16 residues.

The V call is TRBV4-3, the J call TRBJ1-2; tentatively, D is TRBD1 (6 bases). Trimming pared 4 bases from V and 2 bases from J, leaving 14 bases between. CDR1 and CDR2 from the germline V gene are LGHNA and YSLEER. CDR3 length: 15 residues. The CDR3 sequence is CASSLYPGDNYGYTF. Here the CDR3 DNA reads TGCGCCAGCAGCCTATACCCAGGGGACAACTATGGCTACACCTTC.

The chain joins TRBV2 to TRBJ2-2; D unclear. This CDR3 region has 14 residues. V was pared by 3 bases and J by 4 bases, with 9 bases between. Germline V gene sequence: CDR1 SNHLY, CDR2 FYNNEI. This CDR3 is CASSDYVSTGELFF. The CDR3 bases are TGTGCCAGCAGTGATTATGTGTCCACCGGGGAGCTGTTTTTT. The full variable domain, with the rest looked up from reference TRBV2 and TRBJ2-2, is EPEVTQTPSHQVTQMGQEVILRCVPISNHLYFYWYRQILGQKVEFLVSFYNNEISEKSEIFDDQFSVERPDGSNFTLKIRSTKLEDSAMYFCASSDYVSTGELFFGEGSRLTVL.

V usage is TRBV13 and J usage is TRBJ2-2, with 8 positions matching TRBD2. Trimming at V came to 4 bases and at J to 0 bases, leaving 10 bases not matched to a gene. Per the germline V gene, CDR1 is PRHDT and CDR2 is FYEKMQ (reference sequence). The length of the CDR3 is 18 residues. In DNA, the CDR3 is TGTGCCAGCAGCTCCCCCCCGGGGGGGGCATCGAACACCGGGGAGCTGTTTTTT. Its protein is CASSSPPGGASNTGELFF.

In its sample, this clone was seen once. The chain recombines TRBV7-2 with TRBJ2-1; 7 nucleotides align to TRBD1. Looked up from germline, CDR1 is SGHTA and CDR2 is FQGNSA. The CDR3 sequence is 13 residues long. The junction had 5 bases not matched to a gene; V was cut back by 5 bases and J by 7 bases. The DNA for the CDR3 is TGTGCCAGCAGCCTCGGGACAGAGAATGAGCAGTTCTTC. Protein product: CASSLGTENEQFF.

By share, this clone counts as medium-sized. This sequence joins TRBV5-1 and TRBJ1-1, with D possibly being TRBD1 (6 bases). The V gene's germline CDR1 is SGHRS and CDR2 YFSETQ. V lost 6 bases to trimming and J lost 6 bases, with 18 bases between them. The CDR3 extends over 14 amino acids. The CDR3 sequence is CASKEHTGSAEAFF. The CDR3 region has the DNA TGCGCCAGCAAGGAGCATACAGGGTCCGCTGAAGCTTTCTTT.

As DNA, the CDR3 is TGTGCCAGCAGCTTTAGGGCGGGAACGTCCACCGGGGAGCTGTTTTTT. Its protein is CASSFRAGTSTGELFF. The chain joins TRBV7-2 to TRBJ2-2; D may be TRBD2 (6 bases). V lost 3 bases and J lost 4, with 15 bases in between. The germline gives CDR1 SGHTA, CDR2 FQGNSA. This CDR3 has 16 amino acids.

This chain connects TRBV6-5 to TRBJ1-2; D gene unclear. V dropped 6 bases and J dropped 8 bases, with 19 bases sitting between them. CDR1 is MNHEY and CDR2 is SVGAGI in the germline V gene. This CDR3 contains 14 residues. CDR3 loop: CASSWAGPRRGYTF. CDR3 DNA sequence: TGTGCCAGCAGCTGGGCCGGTCCGAGGAGGGGCTACACCTTC.

The CDR3 sequence is CASTLMDNEQFF. CDR3 nucleotides: TGTGCCAGCACACTCATGGACAATGAGCAGTTCTTC. V and J are TRBV5-5 and TRBJ2-1; D uncertain. Trimming stripped 6 bases from V and 5 bases from J, with 9 bases between. The CDR3 is 12 amino acids. Germline lookup yields CDR1 SGHKS and CDR2 YYEKEE (reference sequence).

This clone was recorded only once. CDR3 bases: TGTGCCAGCAGTTACTCGAGAAAACTGTTTTTT. This sequence encodes CASSYSRKLFF. The rearrangement links TRBV6-2 or TRBV6-3 to TRBJ1-4; no firm D call. Germline CDR1 and CDR2: MNHEY and SVGEGT. There are 11 residues in the CDR3. Between the trimmed V and J ends, which lost 0 bases and 10 bases, there was a span of 3 bases.

This chain links TRBV7-8 with TRBJ2-7; 8 bases line up with TRBD1. Per the germline V gene, CDR1 is SGHVS and CDR2 is FQNEAQ. The CDR3 has 13 residues. The V gene end was trimmed by 9 bases and the J gene end by 5 bases; junction bases not matched to a gene: 9. The CDR3 DNA reads as TGTGCCAGTCTAACAGGGGGTAGCAACGAGCAGTACTTC. As protein: CASLTGGSNEQYF.

This clone showed up just once. The CDR3 bases are TGTGCCAGCAGCTTGGACAGGGGGAACTACAATGAGCAGTTCTTC. Translation: CASSLDRGNYNEQFF. V gene TRBV5-4 combines with J gene TRBJ2-1; 8 nucleotides line up with TRBD1. Germline CDR1 reads SGHNT; CDR2 reads YYREEE (reference sequence). V lost 0 bases to trimming and J lost 3 bases; unmatched junction nucleotides: 2. CDR3 length: 15 residues.